This T cell receptor (beta chain) was documented in a study of beta chain features in type 1 diabetes. Study findings and constraints: Fewer junction insertions and more nucleotide deletions appeared in type 1 diabetes patients. TCRB CDR3s from Type 1 diabetes patients were moderately but significantly shorter in all four CD4+ subsets. Cells carrying high TCR expression could end up over-represented when cDNA is sequenced.

The J segment lost 10 bases and the V segment lost 4 bases, leaving 13 bases of the junction unmatched. The CDR3 consists of 16 residues. Germline V lookup: CDR1 LGHNA, CDR2 YSLEER. As every portion of the isolated RNA was reverse transcribed, the sequencing read expressed TCRB transcripts. Sequencing of naive, central memory and regulatory T cell samples gave an average of around 3.5 million reads. Measured with immunoSEQ multiplex PCR; TCRdb has only the in-frame clones, and not every one. The repertoire holds 100,000 to 150,000 clones, with roughly 10% as singletons. The table lists this clone with many counts. Its antigen is unknown.

The sequencing sample was made of central memory CD4+ T cells from blood. The chain uses TRBV4-3 and TRBJ1-6; 7 positions match TRBD1. This TCR derives from a man younger than 40 with type 1 diabetes. For the CDR3, the DNA is TGCGCCAGCAGCCCCGGGACAGCCAGTCTACTGTCACCCCTCCACTTT. Amino acids: CASSPGTASLLSPLHF.